Sequencing of this TCR beta chain was carried out in a study of blood T cell repertoires in COVID-19. Whole-study context: From the United States, Italy and Spain came samples of acute and convalescent COVID-19. Sources were T cells, B-cell-depleted T cells, or PBMCs; the material itself was cDNA or gDNA.

How the authors handled the data: Reference gene primer amplification in the assay estimated nucleated cell counts. Only in-frame clones appear in the TCRdb table, and some are missing; sequencing was by immunoSEQ multiplex PCR. V, J and clone size were drawn from that table, and D and trimming were deduced from the DNA. The sample includes about 40,000 clones, approximately 88% of them seen just once. The length of the CDR3 is 19 residues. Germline V lookup: CDR1 SGDLS, CDR2 YYNGEE. V lost 4 bases and J lost 2; bases outside the gene matches: 16. The sequence derives from an older woman with acute or convalescent COVID-19. Source material: peripheral blood. The rearrangement joins TRBV9 to TRBJ2-5, with 11 bases matching TRBD2. The CDR3 DNA is TGTGCCAGCAGCCCCGGAGGGCTAGCGGGGGGCGGGGGTCAAGAGACCCAGTACTTC. Residues: CASSPGGLAGGGGQETQYF.